This TCR beta chain was sequenced for a study of beta chain features in type 1 diabetes. Overall study results and limits: The VDJ junctions of type 1 diabetes patients carried fewer insertions and more deletions.

A word on this clone: What it binds is not known.

V was pared by 3 bases and J by 5 bases, with 5 bases between. CDR3 length equals 11 residues. Germline CDR1 reads SGHTA; CDR2 reads FQGNSA. Investigators reverse transcribed all isolated RNA, so they sequenced expressed TCRB transcripts. The repertoire was sequenced with immunoSEQ multiplex PCR; TCRdb's copy has only in-frame clones and lacks some. The table includes hundreds of thousands of clones, less than 15% detected once. The chain uses TRBV7-2 and TRBJ2-7; D uncertain. Sequenced sample: central memory CD4+ T cells from blood. This receptor was identified in a young man in good health. CDR3 protein: CASSLVNEQYF. The CDR3 region has the DNA TGTGCCAGCAGCTTGGTCAACGAGCAGTACTTC.